This T cell receptor (beta chain) is from a study of blood T cell repertoires in COVID-19. Each participant's cohort was designated according to participant-reported clinical history. Germline loops: CDR1 SGHAT, CDR2 FQNNGV. V lost 9 bases and J lost 1, with 20 bases in between. CDR3 length: 16 residues. Assay used: immunoSEQ multiplex PCR; TCRdb lists only in-frame clones, some missing. The sample has about 270,000 clones; about nine tenths are singletons. V and J are TRBV11-2 and TRBJ2-3, with a possible D match to TRBD1 (5 bases). The receptor comes from a man between 18 and 35 years old who had recovered from COVID-19. Sample: PBMCs or T cells enriched from blood (not recorded which). The chain's CDR3 is CASSPLGHKGTDTQYF. DNA for the CDR3: TGTGCCAGTTCCCCCCTGGGGCACAAAGGCACAGATACGCAGTATTTT. Filled out from reference TRBV11-2 and TRBJ2-3, the complete variable domain reads EAGVAQSPRYKIIEKRQSVAFWCNPISGHATLYWYQQILGQGPKLLIQFQNNGVVDDSQLPKDRFSAERLKGVDSTLKIQPAKLEDSAVYLCASSPLGHKGTDTQYFGPGTRLTVL.